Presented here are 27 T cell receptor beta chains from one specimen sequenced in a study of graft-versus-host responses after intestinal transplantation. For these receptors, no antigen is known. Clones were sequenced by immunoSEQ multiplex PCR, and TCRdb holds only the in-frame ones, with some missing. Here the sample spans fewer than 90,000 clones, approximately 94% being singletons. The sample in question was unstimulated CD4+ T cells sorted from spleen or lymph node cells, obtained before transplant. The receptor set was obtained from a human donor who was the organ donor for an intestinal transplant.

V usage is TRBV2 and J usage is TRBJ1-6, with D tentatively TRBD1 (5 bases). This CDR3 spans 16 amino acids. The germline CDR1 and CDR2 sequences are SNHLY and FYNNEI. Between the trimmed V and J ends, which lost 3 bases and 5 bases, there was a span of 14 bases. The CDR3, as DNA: TGTGCCAGCAGTGAGAGACAGATGTTTAATAATTCACCCCTCCACTTT. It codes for CASSERQMFNNSPLHF.

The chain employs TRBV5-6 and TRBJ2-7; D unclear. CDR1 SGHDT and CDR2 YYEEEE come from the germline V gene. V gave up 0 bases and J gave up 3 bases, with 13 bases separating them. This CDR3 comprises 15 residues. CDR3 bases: TGTGCCAGCAGCTTGGAGGGCAGAGCCATCTACGAGCAGTACTTC. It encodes CASSLEGRAIYEQYF.

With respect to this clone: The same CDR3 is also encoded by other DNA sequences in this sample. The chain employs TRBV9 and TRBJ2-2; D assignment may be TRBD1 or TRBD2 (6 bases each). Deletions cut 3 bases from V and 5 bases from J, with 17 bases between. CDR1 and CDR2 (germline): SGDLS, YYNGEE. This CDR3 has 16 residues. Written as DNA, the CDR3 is TGTGCCAGCAGCGGTGGGGGGACACCTATTACCGGGGAGCTGTTTTTT. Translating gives CASSGGGTPITGELFF.

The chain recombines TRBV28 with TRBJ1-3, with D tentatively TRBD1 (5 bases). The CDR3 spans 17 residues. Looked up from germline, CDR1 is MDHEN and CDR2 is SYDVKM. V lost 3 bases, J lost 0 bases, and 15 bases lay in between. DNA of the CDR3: TGTGCCAGCAGTTTCGGGCTGGGGCCCAACTCTGGAAACACCATATATTTT. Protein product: CASSFGLGPNSGNTIYF.

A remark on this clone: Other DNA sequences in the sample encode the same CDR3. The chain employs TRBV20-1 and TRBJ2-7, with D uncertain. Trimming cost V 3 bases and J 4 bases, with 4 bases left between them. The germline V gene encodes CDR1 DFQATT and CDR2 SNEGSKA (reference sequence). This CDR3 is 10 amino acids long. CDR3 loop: CSASRYEQYF. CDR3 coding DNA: TGCAGTGCTAGCAGGTACGAGCAGTACTTC.

Written as DNA, the CDR3 is TGTGCCAGCTCACTAGACCGGAAACGGGGCTACACCTTC. It encodes CASSLDRKRGYTF. The rearrangement uses TRBV18 and TRBJ1-2; D is ambiguous. This CDR3 has 13 amino acids. Germline V lookup: CDR1 KGHSH, CDR2 LQKENI. V was cut by 4 bases and J by 8 bases, with 14 bases left in between.

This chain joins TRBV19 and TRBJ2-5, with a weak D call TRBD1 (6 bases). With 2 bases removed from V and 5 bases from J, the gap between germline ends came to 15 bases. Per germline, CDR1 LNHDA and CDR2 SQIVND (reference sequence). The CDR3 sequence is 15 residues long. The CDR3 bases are TGTGCCAGTAGTATACAGGGGCCGGGGACGGAGACCCAGTACTTC. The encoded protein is CASSIQGPGTETQYF.

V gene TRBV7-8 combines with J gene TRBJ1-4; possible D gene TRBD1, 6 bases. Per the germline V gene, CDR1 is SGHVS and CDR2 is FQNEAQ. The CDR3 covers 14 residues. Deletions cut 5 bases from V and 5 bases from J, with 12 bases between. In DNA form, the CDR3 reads TGTGCCAGCAGCCCCGGGACACCAAATGAAAAACTGTTTTTT. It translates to CASSPGTPNEKLFF.

The CDR3 sequence: CAIRLGVDYGYTF. Written as DNA, the CDR3 is TGTGCCATCAGACTAGGGGTAGACTATGGCTACACCTTC. V gene TRBV10-3 combines with J gene TRBJ1-2, with D perhaps matching TRBD1 (5 bases). V lost 6 bases, J lost 3 bases, and 11 bases lay in between. This CDR3 spans 13 amino acids. Germline V gene sequence: CDR1 ENHRY, CDR2 SYGVKD.

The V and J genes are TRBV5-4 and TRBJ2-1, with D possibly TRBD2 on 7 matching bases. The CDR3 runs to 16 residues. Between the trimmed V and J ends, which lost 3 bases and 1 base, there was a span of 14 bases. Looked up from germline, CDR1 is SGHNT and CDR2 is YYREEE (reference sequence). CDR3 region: CASSSGGGRSYNEQFF. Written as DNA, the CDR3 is TGTGCCAGCAGCTCCGGCGGGGGCCGATCCTACAATGAGCAGTTCTTC.

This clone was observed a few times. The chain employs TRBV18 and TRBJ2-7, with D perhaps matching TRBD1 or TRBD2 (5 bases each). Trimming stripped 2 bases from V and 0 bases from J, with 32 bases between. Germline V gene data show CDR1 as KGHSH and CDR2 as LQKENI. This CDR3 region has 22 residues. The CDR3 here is CASSPELRGRLSLRGNSYEQYF. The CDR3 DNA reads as TGTGCCAGCTCACCAGAGCTGCGCGGTCGCTTGTCTCTGAGGGGAAACTCCTACGAGCAGTACTTC.

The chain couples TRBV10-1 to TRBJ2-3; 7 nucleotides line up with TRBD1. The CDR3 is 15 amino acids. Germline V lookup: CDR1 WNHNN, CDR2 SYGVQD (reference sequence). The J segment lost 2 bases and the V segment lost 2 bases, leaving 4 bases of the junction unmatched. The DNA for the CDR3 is TGCGCCAGCAGTGAGGTTACAGGGGTCACAGATACGCAGTATTTT. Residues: CASSEVTGVTDTQYF.

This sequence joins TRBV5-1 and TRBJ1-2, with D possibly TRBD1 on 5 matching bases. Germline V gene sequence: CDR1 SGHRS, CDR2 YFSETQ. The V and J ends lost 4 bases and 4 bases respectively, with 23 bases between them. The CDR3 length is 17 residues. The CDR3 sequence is CASSPNPRQFGGYGYTF. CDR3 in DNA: TGCGCCAGCAGCCCGAACCCTAGACAGTTCGGGGGCTATGGCTACACCTTC.

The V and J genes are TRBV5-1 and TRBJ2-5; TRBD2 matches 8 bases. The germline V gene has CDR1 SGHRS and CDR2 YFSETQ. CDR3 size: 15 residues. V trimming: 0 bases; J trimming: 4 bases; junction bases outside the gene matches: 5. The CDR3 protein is CASSLGTSLGETQYF. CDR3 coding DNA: TGCGCCAGCAGCTTGGGGACTAGCCTGGGAGAGACCCAGTACTTC.

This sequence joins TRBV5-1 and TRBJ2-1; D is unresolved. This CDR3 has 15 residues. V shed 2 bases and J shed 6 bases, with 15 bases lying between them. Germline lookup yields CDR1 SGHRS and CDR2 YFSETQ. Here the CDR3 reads CASSFQSGTLNEQFF. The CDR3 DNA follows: TGCGCCAGCAGCTTCCAATCGGGCACCCTCAATGAGCAGTTCTTC.

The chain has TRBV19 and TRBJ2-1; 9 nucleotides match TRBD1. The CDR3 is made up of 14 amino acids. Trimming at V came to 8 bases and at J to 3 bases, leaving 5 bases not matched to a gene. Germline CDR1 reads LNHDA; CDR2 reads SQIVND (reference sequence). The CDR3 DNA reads TGTGCCAGTTCGTCGGACAGGGGCTACAATGAGCAGTTCTTC. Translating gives CASSSDRGYNEQFF.

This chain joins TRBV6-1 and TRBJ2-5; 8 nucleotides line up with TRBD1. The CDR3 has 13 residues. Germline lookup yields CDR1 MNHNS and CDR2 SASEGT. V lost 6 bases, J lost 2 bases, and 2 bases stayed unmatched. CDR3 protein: CASRQGAQETQYF. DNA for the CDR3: TGTGCCAGCAGGCAGGGGGCGCAAGAGACCCAGTACTTC.

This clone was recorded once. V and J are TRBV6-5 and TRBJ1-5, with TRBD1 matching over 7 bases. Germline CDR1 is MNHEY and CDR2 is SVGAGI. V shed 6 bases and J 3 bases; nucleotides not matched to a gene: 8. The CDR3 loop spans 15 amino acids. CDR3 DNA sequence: TGTGCCAGCAGGATCCGGGACAGTCTCAATCAGCCCCAGCATTTT. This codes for CASRIRDSLNQPQHF.

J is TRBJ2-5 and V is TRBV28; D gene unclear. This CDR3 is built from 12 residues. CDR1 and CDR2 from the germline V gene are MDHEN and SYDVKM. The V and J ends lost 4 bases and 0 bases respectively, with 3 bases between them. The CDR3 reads CASSWYQETQYF. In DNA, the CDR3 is TGTGCCAGCAGTTGGTACCAAGAGACCCAGTACTTC.

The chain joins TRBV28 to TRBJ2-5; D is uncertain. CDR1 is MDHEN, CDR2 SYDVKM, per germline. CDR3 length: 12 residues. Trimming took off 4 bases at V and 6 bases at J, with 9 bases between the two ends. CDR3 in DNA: TGTGCCAGCAGTTCTGTGATGAAGACCCAGTACTTC. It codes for CASSSVMKTQYF.

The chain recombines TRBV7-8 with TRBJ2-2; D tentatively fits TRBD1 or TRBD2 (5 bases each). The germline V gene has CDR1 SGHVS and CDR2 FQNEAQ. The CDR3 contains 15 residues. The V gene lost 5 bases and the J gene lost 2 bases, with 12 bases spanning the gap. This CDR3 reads CASSRRDGNTGELFF. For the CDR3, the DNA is TGTGCCAGCAGCCGCCGGGACGGAAACACCGGGGAGCTGTTTTTT.

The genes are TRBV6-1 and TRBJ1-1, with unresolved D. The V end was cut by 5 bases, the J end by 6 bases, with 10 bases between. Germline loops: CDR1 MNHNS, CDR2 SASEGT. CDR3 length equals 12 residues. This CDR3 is CASSSIGAEAFF. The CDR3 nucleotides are TGTGCCAGCAGTTCAATAGGCGCTGAAGCTTTCTTT.

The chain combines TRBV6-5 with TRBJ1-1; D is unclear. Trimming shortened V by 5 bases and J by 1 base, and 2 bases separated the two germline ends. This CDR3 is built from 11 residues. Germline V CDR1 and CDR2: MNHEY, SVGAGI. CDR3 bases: TGTGCCAGCAGTGAGAACACTGAAGCTTTCTTT. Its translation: CASSENTEAFF.

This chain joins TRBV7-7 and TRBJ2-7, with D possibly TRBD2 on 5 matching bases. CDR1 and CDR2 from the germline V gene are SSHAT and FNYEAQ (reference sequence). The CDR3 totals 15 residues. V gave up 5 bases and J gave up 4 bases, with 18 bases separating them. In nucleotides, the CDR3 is TGTGCCAGCAGCCCTGGAGGTTCACGGCAATACGAGCAGTACTTC. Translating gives CASSPGGSRQYEQYF.

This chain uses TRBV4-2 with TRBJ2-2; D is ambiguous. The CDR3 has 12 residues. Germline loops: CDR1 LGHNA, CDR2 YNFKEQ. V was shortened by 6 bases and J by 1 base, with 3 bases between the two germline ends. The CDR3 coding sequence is TGTGCCAGCAGTCAGAACACCGGGGAGCTGTTTTTT. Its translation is CASSQNTGELFF.

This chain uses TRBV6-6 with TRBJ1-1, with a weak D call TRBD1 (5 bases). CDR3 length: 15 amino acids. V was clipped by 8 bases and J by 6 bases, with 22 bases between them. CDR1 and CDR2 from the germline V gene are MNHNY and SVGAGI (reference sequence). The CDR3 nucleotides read TGTGCCAGCTGGTCTCGGGGACCCCAGTCGGCTGAAGCTTTCTTT. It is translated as CASWSRGPQSAEAFF.

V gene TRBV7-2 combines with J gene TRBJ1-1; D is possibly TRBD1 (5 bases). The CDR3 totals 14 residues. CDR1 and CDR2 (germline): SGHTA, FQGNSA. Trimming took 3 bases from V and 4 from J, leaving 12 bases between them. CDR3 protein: CASSFAGFGTEAFF. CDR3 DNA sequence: TGTGCCAGCAGCTTTGCAGGGTTTGGCACTGAAGCTTTCTTT.